What follows are 9 T cell receptor beta chains derived from one specimen sequenced in a study of blood T cell repertoires in COVID-19. The table came from immunoSEQ multiplex PCR; TCRdb's copy has only in-frame clones and leaves some out. Among hundreds of thousands of clones listed, roughly nine tenths were seen once. Sequences were obtained from PBMCs or T cells enriched from blood (not recorded which). The receptors originated from a man aged 25-40 years who had recovered from COVID-19.

The chain carries TRBV18 and TRBJ1-5; no reliable D call. Trimming took 6 bases from V and 2 from J, leaving 17 bases between them. CDR1 is KGHSH and CDR2 is LQKENI in the germline V gene. The CDR3 loop spans 16 amino acids. The CDR3 DNA reads as TGTGCCAGCTCTGCACCCCCCGGGAAGGGCAATCAGCCCCAGCATTTT. Translation: CASSAPPGKGNQPQHF.

The CDR3, as DNA: TGTGCCAGCAGTTTATTAGGACCCGTACAGGGGGCGACCACTGAAGCTTTCTTT. As protein: CASSLLGPVQGATTEAFF. The chain recombines TRBV27 with TRBJ1-1; TRBD1 matches at 9 bases. Germline loops: CDR1 MNHEY, CDR2 SMNVEV (reference sequence). V lost 1 base, J lost 4 bases, and 13 bases stayed unmatched. There are 18 residues in the CDR3.

This clone was counted once. The CDR3 region has the DNA TGTGCCAGCATCCCCGGGGGTTACGAGCAGTACTTC. Translating it yields CASIPGGYEQYF. The gene calls are TRBV28 and TRBJ2-7; a possible D gene is TRBD2 (6 bases). CDR3 length: 12 residues. Trimming took off 7 bases at V and 4 bases at J, with 11 bases between the two ends. Looked up from germline, CDR1 is MDHEN and CDR2 is SYDVKM.

This chain joins TRBV29-1 and TRBJ2-5, with 12 positions matching TRBD2. With V trimmed by 4 bases and J by 5 bases, 8 bases remained unmatched. The CDR3 length is 15 residues. Per the germline V gene, CDR1 is SQVTM and CDR2 is ANQGSEA. As DNA, the CDR3 is TGCAGCGTTGCCCTGACTAGCGGGAGTGGTGAGACCCAGTACTTC. Encoded protein: CSVALTSGSGETQYF.

This clone came up a few times. This chain uses TRBV11-3 with TRBJ2-7, with 11 bases lining up with TRBD1. The V gene end was trimmed by 3 bases and the J gene end by 1 base; junction bases not matched to a gene: 8. This CDR3 contains 17 residues. The germline V gene has CDR1 SGHNT and CDR2 YENEEA. The chain's CDR3 is CASSFSGTGGGSYEQYF. The CDR3 coding sequence is TGTGCCAGCAGCTTCTCCGGGACAGGGGGAGGGTCCTACGAGCAGTACTTC.

This chain links TRBV3-1 (or the pseudogene TRBV3-2) with TRBJ2-7; 15 positions agree with TRBD2. From germline, CDR1 is LGHDT and CDR2 YNNKEL (reference sequence). Germline trimming cut 4 bases from V and 6 bases from J; bases unmatched to any gene: 13. CDR3 size: 18 residues. The CDR3 region is CASSLGTSGRQRGAEQYF. The CDR3 DNA reads as TGTGCCAGCAGCCTCGGGACTAGCGGGAGGCAAAGGGGAGCCGAGCAGTACTTC.

This clone was counted at least ten times. J is TRBJ2-2 and V is TRBV2; 8 nucleotides line up with TRBD2. V was pared by 3 bases and J by 14 bases, with 5 bases of the junction left unmatched. In germline, CDR1 is SNHLY, CDR2 FYNNEI. There are 12 residues in the CDR3. Written as DNA, the CDR3 is TGTGCCAGCAGTGACGGACTAGCTGGACTGTTTTTT. Residues: CASSDGLAGLFF.

This clone appeared once. This chain connects TRBV18 to TRBJ1-3; 7 bases are a match to TRBD1. The V gene end was trimmed by 2 bases and the J gene end by 2 bases; junction bases not matched to a gene: 6. The germline gives CDR1 KGHSH, CDR2 LQKENI. The CDR3 is 16 amino acids. CDR3 sequence: CASSPFQGETGNTIYF. The CDR3 bases are TGTGCCAGCTCACCATTCCAGGGGGAGACTGGAAACACCATATATTTT.

The V gene is TRBV24-1, the J gene TRBJ1-2; D is uncertain. CDR3 length equals 15 residues. Trimming pared 0 bases from V and 5 bases from J, leaving 12 bases between. In germline, CDR1 is KGHDR, CDR2 SFDVKD. The DNA for the CDR3 is TGTGCCACCAGTGATTTGATTCCCAGGTGGTATGGCTACACCTTC. It codes for CATSDLIPRWYGYTF.